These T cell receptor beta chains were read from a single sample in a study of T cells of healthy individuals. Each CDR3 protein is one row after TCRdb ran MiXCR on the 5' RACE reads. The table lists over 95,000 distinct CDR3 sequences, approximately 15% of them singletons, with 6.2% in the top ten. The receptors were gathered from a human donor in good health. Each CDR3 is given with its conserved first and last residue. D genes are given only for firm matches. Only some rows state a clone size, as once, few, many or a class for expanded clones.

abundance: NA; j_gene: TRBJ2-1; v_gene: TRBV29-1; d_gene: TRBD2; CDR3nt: TGCAGCGCTATAGCGGGAGGTTCCTTTCGTGAGCAGTTCTTC; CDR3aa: CSAIAGGSFREQFF
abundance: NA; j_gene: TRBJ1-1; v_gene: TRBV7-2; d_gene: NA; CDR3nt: TGTGCCAGCAGCTCCCCAGGGTTCAGGAACACTGAAGCTTTCTTT; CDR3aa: CASSSPGFRNTEAFF
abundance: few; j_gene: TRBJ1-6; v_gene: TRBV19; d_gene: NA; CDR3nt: TGTGCCAGTAGATGGGACACCTATTCACCCCTCCACTTT; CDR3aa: CASRWDTYSPLHF
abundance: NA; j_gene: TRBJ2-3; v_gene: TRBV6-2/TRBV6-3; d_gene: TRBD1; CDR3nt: TGTGCCAGCAGATTAGGACAGGTGGCGGATACGCAGTATTTT; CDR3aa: CASRLGQVADTQYF
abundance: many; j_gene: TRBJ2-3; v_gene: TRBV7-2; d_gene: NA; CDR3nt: TGTGCCAGCAACTCCCTGGGGGGTACGCAGTATTTT; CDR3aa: CASNSLGGTQYF
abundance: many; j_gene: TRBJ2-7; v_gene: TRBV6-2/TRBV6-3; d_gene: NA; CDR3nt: TGTGCCAGCACCCGGGACACCACCTACGAGCAGTACTTC; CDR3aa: CASTRDTTYEQYF
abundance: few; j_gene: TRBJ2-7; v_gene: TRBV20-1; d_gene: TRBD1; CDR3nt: TGCAGTGCCCAGGACAGGGGTTCCTACGAGCAGTACTTC; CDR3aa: CSAQDRGSYEQYF
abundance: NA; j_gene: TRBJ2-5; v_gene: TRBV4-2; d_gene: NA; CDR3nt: TGTGCCAGCAGCCAAGGAGGCGAGACCCAGTACTTC; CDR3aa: CASSQGGETQYF
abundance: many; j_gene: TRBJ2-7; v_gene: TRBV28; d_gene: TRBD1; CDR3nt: TGTGCCAGCAGTTCGCCCGGGACAGCTAGCTACGAGCAGTACTTC; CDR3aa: CASSSPGTASYEQYF
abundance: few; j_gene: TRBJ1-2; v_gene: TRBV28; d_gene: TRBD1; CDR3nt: TGTGCCACCGAAGAGCCTCAAACAGGGGGTTATGGCTACACCTTC; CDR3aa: CATEEPQTGGYGYTF
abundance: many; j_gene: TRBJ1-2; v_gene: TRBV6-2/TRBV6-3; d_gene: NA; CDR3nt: TGTGCCAGCAGTTACGTCCGGACTAACTATGGCTACACCTTC; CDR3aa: CASSYVRTNYGYTF
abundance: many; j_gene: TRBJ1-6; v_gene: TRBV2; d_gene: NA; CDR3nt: TGTGCCAGCAGTGGTAATTCACCCCTCCACTTT; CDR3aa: CASSGNSPLHF
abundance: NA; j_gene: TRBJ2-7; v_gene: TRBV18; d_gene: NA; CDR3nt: TGTGCCAGCTCTCTCGAGGATTTGGGGGTGAACGAGCAGTACTTC; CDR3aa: CASSLEDLGVNEQYF
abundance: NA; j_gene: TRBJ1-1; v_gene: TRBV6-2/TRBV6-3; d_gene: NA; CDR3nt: TGTGCCAGCAGTCCCGGCACGGATATCACTGAAGCTTTCTTT; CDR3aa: CASSPGTDITEAFF
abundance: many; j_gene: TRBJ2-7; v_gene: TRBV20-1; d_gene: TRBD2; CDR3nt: TGCAGTGCTTTTGGGGGTAGCGGGAGCGAGCAGTACTTC; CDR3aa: CSAFGGSGSEQYF
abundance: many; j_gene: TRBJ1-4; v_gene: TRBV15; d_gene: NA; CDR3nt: TGTGCCACCAGCAGACAGGGGATTAATGAAAAACTGTTTTTT; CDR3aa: CATSRQGINEKLFF
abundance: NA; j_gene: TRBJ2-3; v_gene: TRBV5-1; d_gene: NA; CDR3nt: TGCGCCAGCAGCTTGGTGGCAGGGGAAGATACGCAGTATTTT; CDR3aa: CASSLVAGEDTQYF